This T cell receptor (beta chain) was sequenced in a study of long-term antiretroviral therapy in people with HIV. Study-level points and caveats: Clones with expansion before ART led the repertoire at all time points.

It was in the United States that all participants with HIV were treated. Samples held about 0.95-11 million cryopreserved PBMC before DNA extraction. Of note for this clone: Its target is not known.

The germline gives CDR1 LNHDA, CDR2 SQIVND (reference sequence). The CDR3 totals 14 residues. The V and J ends lost 4 bases and 1 base respectively, with 10 bases between them. Researchers report immunoSEQ v3.0 was run at survey level. Sequencing set out to capture about 40,000-55,000 T-cell genomes per sample. TCRdb's table, derived via immunoSEQ multiplex PCR, lists solely in-frame clones and lacks some. The table has about 39,000 clones, 75% to 90% seen once; the top ten hold about 6%. Sequencing was performed on unsorted PBMCs, taken 3.1 years after starting antiretroviral therapy. The J gene is TRBJ1-1, the V gene TRBV19; possibly TRBD1 for D (6 bases). The clonotype comes from a woman in her fifties or sixties with HIV. The CDR3 nucleotides read TGTGCCAGTAGTAGTTGGGGGCGGAACACTGAAGCTTTCTTT. Translation gives CASSSWGRNTEAFF.